The source of this T cell receptor (gamma chain) is a study of gamma delta lymphoproliferative disorders and STAT genes. Study-wide findings and caveats: Symptomatic patients lacked Vgamma9-JgammaP and Vdelta2-Ddelta3-Jdelta1 major clones.

This CDR3 spans 11 amino acids. Germline loops: CDR1 GITISATS, CDR2 ISYDGTV (reference sequence). The V gene end was trimmed by 12 bases and the J gene end by 7 bases; junction bases not matched to a gene: 12. This clone appeared a few times. The antigen is unknown. The receptor sequences were amplified from genomic DNA of peripheral blood mononuclear cells. Sequenced patients: median age about 60 years, about 5 males and roughly six females. TCRdb reapplied CATT to the multiplex PCR reads. The sample records approximately 1,900 gamma-chain clones, 7% being singletons. The sequence was obtained from a human donor with gamma-delta T-cell large granular lymphocyte leukemia. Material: blood. V gene TRGV9 combines with J gene TRGJ1 or TRGJ2. The J gene, left out of TCRdb, was set here by checking the DNA against germline. The CDR3 protein is CALPVGYKKLF. In nucleotides, the CDR3 is TGTGCCCTACCGGTAGGGTATAAGAAACTCTTT.